Presented here are 19 T cell receptor beta chains from one specimen sequenced in a study of blood T cell repertoires in COVID-19 (dated by TCRdb to 2018 to 2021). Libraries were prepared through the immunoSEQ multiplex PCR assay. The table comes from immuneACCESS by way of TCRdb, which keeps in-frame sequences with V and J called. Part of the clones is missing from these tables; in studies checked, under half for an unresolved V gene and the rest for unknown reasons. This sample has around 250,000 clones in its table, and 85% to 90% of those were observed once. The ten largest make up 6.2% of the sample. Specimen: peripheral blood. Source of these receptors: a man aged 55 to 70 with acute or convalescent COVID-19.

For the CDR3, the DNA is TGTGCCAGCACCTCAGCAACAGGGGGTTTCGCAGATACGCAGTATTTT. Protein: CASTSATGGFADTQYF. This chain uses TRBV7-8 with TRBJ2-3; 8 bases map to TRBD1. Germline CDR1 and CDR2: SGHVS and FQNEAQ. Unmatched junction bases numbered 13, after V lost 7 bases and J lost 4 bases. This CDR3 has 16 amino acids. Combining the CDR3 with reference TRBV7-8 and TRBJ2-3 gives the whole variable domain GAGVSQSPRYKVAKRGQDVALRCDPISGHVSLFWYQQALGQGPEFLTYFQNEAQLDKSGLPSDRFFAERPEGSVSTLKIQRTQQEDSAVYLCASTSATGGFADTQYFGPGTRLTVL.

The CDR3 nucleotides are TGTGCCAGCAGCAGACGACAGGGGGATGTGAACACCGGGGAGCTGTTTTTT. Its translation: CASSRRQGDVNTGELFF. The chain employs TRBV11-3 and TRBJ2-2, with 9 bases aligning to TRBD1. With V trimmed by 5 bases and J by 1 base, 8 bases remained unmatched. This CDR3 contains 17 residues. Germline lookup yields CDR1 SGHNT and CDR2 YENEEA.

The rearrangement links TRBV7-6 to TRBJ2-1; TRBD2 is a possible D gene (6 bases). Germline loops: CDR1 SGHVS, CDR2 FNYEAQ. The CDR3 loop spans 18 amino acids. The ends were cut back, 1 base at V and 1 base at J, with 17 bases in the middle. DNA for the CDR3: TGTGCCAGCAGCTTAGGGGCGGAACTCGGGAGTTCCTACAATGAGCAGTTCTTC. Protein: CASSLGAELGSSYNEQFF.

The chain uses TRBV11-2 and TRBJ1-5, with TRBD1 matching over 7 bases. V was pared by 5 bases and J by 3 bases, with 4 bases of the junction left unmatched. The CDR3 is 14 amino acids. From germline, CDR1 is SGHAT and CDR2 FQNNGV. CDR3 in amino acids: CASSQQGNNQPQHF. As DNA, the CDR3 is TGTGCCAGCAGCCAACAGGGGAACAATCAGCCCCAGCATTTT.

This clone was observed many times. The V gene is TRBV28, the J gene TRBJ1-2, with TRBD1 matching over 7 bases. Losses at the gene ends were 10 bases for V and 4 bases for J; bases not matched to a gene: 9. This CDR3 contains 13 residues. Germline V gene data show CDR1 as MDHEN and CDR2 as SYDVKM. The CDR3 sequence is CAIDREVGYGYTF. The CDR3 bases are TGTGCCATTGACAGGGAAGTAGGCTATGGCTACACCTTC.

The chain has TRBV5-1 and TRBJ2-2, with 14 bases fitting TRBD2. The CDR3 is 17 amino acids. Germline values: CDR1 SGHRS, CDR2 YFSETQ. J gave up 4 bases and V 0 bases, and 2 bases lay outside the gene matches. CDR3 bases: TGCGCCAGCAGCTTGGGACTAGCGGGAGGGGCCACCGGGGAGCTGTTTTTT. Protein product: CASSLGLAGGATGELFF. The entire variable domain, with the rest obtained from reference TRBV5-1 and TRBJ2-2, is as follows: KAGVTQTPRYLIKTRGQQVTLSCSPISGHRSVSWYQQTPGQGLQFLFEYFSETQRNKGNFPGRFSGRQFSNSRSEMNVSTLELGDSALYLCASSLGLAGGATGELFFGEGSRLTVL.

The V and J genes are TRBV14 and TRBJ2-7; D perhaps matches TRBD1 (5 bases). The CDR3 runs 14 residues. Trimming removed 1 base from V and 8 bases from J, with 15 bases in between. Germline CDR1 and CDR2: SGHDN and FVKESK. The DNA for the CDR3 is TGTGCCAGCAGCCAAGGCAAAGGGGCTGTAAAGCAGTACTTC. Translation: CASSQGKGAVKQYF.

The genes are TRBV10-1 and TRBJ1-1, with D hard to call. V was shortened by 6 bases and J by 3 bases, with 17 bases between the two germline ends. Per germline, CDR1 WNHNN and CDR2 SYGVQD (reference sequence). The CDR3 length is 15 residues. The CDR3 loop is CASSTKRRRDTEAFF. In DNA form, the CDR3 reads TGCGCCAGCAGCACTAAAAGGCGACGGGACACTGAAGCTTTCTTT.

The V call is TRBV27, the J call TRBJ1-2; D is unclear. Germline V gene data show CDR1 as MNHEY and CDR2 as SMNVEV (reference sequence). The V end was cut by 5 bases, the J end by 3 bases, with 16 bases between. This CDR3 has 15 amino acids. The chain's CDR3 is CASSPATGIYYGYTF. The CDR3 DNA reads as TGTGCCAGCAGTCCAGCAACCGGGATTTACTATGGCTACACCTTC.

The V call is TRBV9, the J call TRBJ2-5; 9 bases line up with TRBD2. CDR1 is SGDLS and CDR2 is YYNGEE in the germline V gene. V shed 2 bases and J 5 bases; nucleotides not matched to a gene: 10. The CDR3 spans 16 residues. The CDR3 sequence is CASSVGSGRLGETQYF. The DNA for the CDR3 is TGTGCCAGCAGCGTGGGAAGCGGGAGGCTGGGGGAGACCCAGTACTTC.

The genes are TRBV7-9 and TRBJ2-1; no reliable D call. The CDR3 extends over 14 amino acids. Germline CDR1 and CDR2: SEHNR and FQNEAQ (reference sequence). V lost 4 bases and J lost 2, with 9 bases in between. CDR3 DNA sequence: TGTGCCAGCAGCTACCAAACACCCTACAATGAGCAGTTCTTC. Translating it yields CASSYQTPYNEQFF.

V and J are TRBV9 and TRBJ2-1, with 8 nucleotides matching TRBD1. The CDR3 has 16 amino acids. V lost 1 base to trimming and J lost 4 bases; unmatched junction nucleotides: 7. Germline loops: CDR1 SGDLS, CDR2 YYNGEE. CDR3 DNA sequence: TGTGCCAGCAGCGTAAAGGGGACAGGCAATTACAATGAGCAGTTCTTC. Translation gives CASSVKGTGNYNEQFF.

The gene calls are TRBV6-5 and TRBJ1-1, with D perhaps matching TRBD1 (6 bases). With 2 bases removed from V and 6 bases from J, the gap between germline ends came to 10 bases. The CDR3 totals 13 residues. Looked up from germline, CDR1 is MNHEY and CDR2 is SVGAGI. The CDR3 here is CASSYGGAAEAFF. In DNA, the CDR3 is TGTGCCAGCAGTTACGGGGGGGCGGCTGAAGCTTTCTTT.

The rearrangement joins TRBV29-1 to TRBJ1-2; no firm D call. The CDR3 covers 11 residues. Germline V lookup: CDR1 SQVTM, CDR2 ANQGSEA. V lost 4 bases and J 8 bases, leaving 11 bases between the germline ends. CDR3 DNA sequence: TGCAGCGTTGGCACAGAGGGCGGCTACACCTTC. This codes for CSVGTEGGYTF.

The chain has TRBV27 and TRBJ1-6; TRBD1 agrees at 7 bases. The CDR3 loop spans 15 amino acids. Looked up from germline, CDR1 is MNHEY and CDR2 is SMNVEV (reference sequence). V was pared by 6 bases and J by 4 bases, with 6 bases of the junction left unmatched. For the CDR3, the DNA is TGTGCCAGCAGGGAAGCACAGGGGTATAATTCACCCCTCCACTTT. Translating gives CASREAQGYNSPLHF.

The table lists this clone with a count of one. The chain couples TRBV21-1 to TRBJ1-2; TRBD1, the table's D call, lacks a check against the DNA. TRBV21-1 is a recognized pseudogene. The CDR3 length is 15 residues. This chain's CDR3 is CASSKEKQHNYGYTF. The CDR3 region has the DNA TGTGCCAGCAGCAAAGAAAAACAACACAACTATGGCTACACCTTC.

The gene calls are TRBV18 and TRBJ1-5; TRBD1 might be the D (6 bases). This CDR3 contains 15 residues. CDR1 and CDR2 (germline): KGHSH, LQKENI. V lost 3 bases to trimming and J lost 1 base, with 10 bases between them. CDR3 in DNA: TGTGCCAGCTCACCCACAGGGTGGAGCAATCAGCCCCAGCATTTT. This sequence encodes CASSPTGWSNQPQHF.

The chain recombines TRBV6-4 with TRBJ2-1, with 7 nucleotides matching TRBD2. The V gene's germline CDR1 is MRHNA and CDR2 SNTAGT. V lost 0 bases, J lost 10 bases, and 15 bases stayed unmatched. The CDR3 is 17 amino acids. The CDR3 bases are TGTGCCAGCAGTGACTCTGGCCTAGCGGTCGGGACTGGAGAGCAGTTCTTC. This encodes CASSDSGLAVGTGEQFF.

This chain uses TRBV9 with TRBJ1-2, with a weak D call TRBD1 (6 bases). This CDR3 is built from 14 residues. Looked up from germline, CDR1 is SGDLS and CDR2 is YYNGEE. Trimming stripped 0 bases from V and 4 bases from J, with 10 bases between. The CDR3 DNA reads as TGTGCCAGCAGCGTAGCTAACAGGGCCTATGGCTACACCTTC. It specifies CASSVANRAYGYTF. Supplemented by reference TRBV9 and TRBJ1-2, the full variable domain reads DSGVTQTPKHLITATGQRVTLRCSPRSGDLSVYWYQQSLDQGLQFLIQYYNGEERAKGNILERFSAQQFPDLHSELNLSSLELGDSALYFCASSVANRAYGYTFGSGTRLTVV.